This T cell receptor (beta chain) was recovered during a study of T cells expressing NK-cell markers. TCRdb re-analyzed the 5' RACE reads; it lists each CDR3 protein once, without DNA. The sample table sets out under 500,000 distinct CDR3 sequences. Germline V gene lookup returns CDR1 SNHLY and CDR2 FYNNEI. CDR3 length: 13 residues. This sequence joins TRBV2 and TRBJ1-2. The sequence was collected from a woman between 18 and 69 years old in good health. The sequenced sample was blood T cells: a sorted CD56 or NKG2C T cell subset, CD4+ or CD8+ T cells, or bulk PBMC T cells (not recorded which). The chain's CDR3 is CASSEPSNYGYTF.